This TCR beta chain was found in a study of blood T cell repertoires in COVID-19. Study summary: Sources were T cells, B-cell-depleted T cells, or PBMCs; the material itself was cDNA or gDNA.

Between the trimmed V and J ends, which lost 4 bases and 7 bases, there was a span of 14 bases. From germline, CDR1 is LGHNA and CDR2 YNFKEQ. This CDR3 spans 15 amino acids. Authors' methods: The authors estimated nucleated cell counts from reference gene primer amplification. Produced via immunoSEQ multiplex PCR; TCRdb's table is partial and in-frame only. D and trimming were read from the DNA, whereas the V and J calls and clone size are those reported in that table. Of a few hundred thousand clones listed, roughly 85% are singletons. Individuals drawn from 24 US areas were roughly 18 to 89 years old. Assignments of participants to cohorts depended upon their own reported clinical history.

The sequence was collected from a woman aged 40 to 50 with acute COVID-19. The rearrangement links TRBV4-2 to TRBJ1-6; D might be TRBD1 (6 bases). The specimen was PBMCs or T cells enriched from blood (not recorded which). The CDR3 DNA sequence: TGTGCCAGCAGCCCCCGAGGGGGTAACAATTCACCCCTCCACTTT. Translated: CASSPRGGNNSPLHF.